This T cell receptor beta chain was obtained from a study of neurological immune-mediated disorders. Germline CDR1 reads SQVTM; CDR2 reads ANQGSEA. Losses at the gene ends were 7 bases for V and 6 bases for J; bases not matched to a gene: 7. The CDR3 covers 13 residues. Each CDR3 protein gets one entry after TCRdb re-called the 5' RACE reads with MiXCR. The sample consists of 40,000 to 45,000 distinct CDR3 sequences, more than 9.5% of them appearing once. This clonotype was recorded many times. The chain links TRBV29-1 to TRBJ2-1; TRBD1 matches 9 bases. Sequencing input: PBMCs. The source of this sequence is a female donor in good health. The CDR3 DNA reads TGCAGCGGACCGGGACAGGGTGTCAATGAGCAGTTCTTC. Its protein is CSGPGQGVNEQFF.